This TCR beta chain was identified in a study of blood T cell repertoires in COVID-19. Study context: The United States, Italy and Spain were the sources of the acute and convalescent COVID-19 samples. T cells, B-cell-depleted T cells, or PBMCs provided the cDNA or gDNA that served as material.

Original processing methods: Using reference gene primer amplification, nucleated cell counts were estimated. Clones were read by immunoSEQ multiplex PCR, and TCRdb kept only the in-frame ones, dropping some. The V and J calls and clone size are taken from that table; D and trimming were inferred from the DNA. The table has about 180,000 clones, approximately 80% seen once. This CDR3 is built from 16 residues. Germline V lookup: CDR1 MNHNY, CDR2 SVGAGI (reference sequence). The V and J ends lost 9 bases and 0 bases respectively, with 20 bases between them. The gene calls are TRBV6-6 and TRBJ2-5, with TRBD2 as a possible D gene (7 bases). The sequenced sample was peripheral blood. This clonotype was sampled from a human donor in a cohort sampled during active COVID-19. The CDR3 DNA follows: TGTGCCAGACCGGGGGGCCCCAACTCGTACCAAGAGACCCAGTACTTC. Translated, it gives CARPGGPNSYQETQYF.